This TCR beta chain was recorded in a study of shared clonotypes between healthy human individuals. In the case of this clone: What it binds is unknown.

With 0 bases removed from V and 7 bases from J, the gap between germline ends came to 11 bases. The CDR3 is 14 residues long. Germline assignment: CDR1 SGHNT and CDR2 YYREEE (reference sequence). The table came from immunoSEQ multiplex PCR; TCRdb's copy has only in-frame clones and leaves some out. The profile shows over a million clones, around 78% of them singletons. Regarding the study as a whole: An anticipated effect of sequencing depth on clonotype sharing among donors was recognized.

The clonotype originates from a man aged 18 to 30 in good health. Some clones in this sample may be carry-over from other donors' samples. Sequenced material: memory CD4+ T cells from PBMCs. The subset is: CD45RA-negative fraction. This chain links TRBV5-4 with TRBJ2-1, with a tentative D call TRBD2 (5 bases). CDR3 bases: TGTGCCAGCAGCTTGGGGGGAGCGGAAAATGAGCAGTTCTTC. Protein: CASSLGGAENEQFF. The variable domain in full, completed from reference TRBV5-4 and TRBJ2-1, reads ETGVTQSPTHLIKTRGQQVTLRCSSQSGHNTVSWYQQALGQGPQFIFQYYREEENGRGNFPPRFSGLQFPNYSSELNVNALELDDSALYLCASSLGGAENEQFFGPGTRLTVL.